Detailed here is one TCR beta chain. These data originate in a study of control samples from healthy donors and cancer patients. This CDR3 comprises 12 residues. Between the trimmed V and J ends, which lost 4 bases and 6 bases, there was a span of 9 bases. Germline CDR1 reads MDHEN; CDR2 reads SYDVKM. The data were produced by immunoSEQ multiplex PCR, yet TCRdb's version contains in-frame clones alone and is incomplete. The table includes roughly 120,000 clones, roughly 92% detected once. The sequenced material came from blood. This sequence joins TRBV28 and TRBJ1-2; unclear D gene. This receptor was taken from a young man in good health. CDR3 nucleotide sequence: TGTGCCAGCAGTTACGGGAGGGATGGCTACACCTTC. Encoded protein: CASSYGRDGYTF.